The TCR beta chain under discussion was sequenced for a study of shared clonotypes between healthy human individuals. Using immunoSEQ multiplex PCR, the repertoire was profiled, and TCRdb retains in-frame clones only, with some absent. The data contain some 2,100,000 clones, under 97% of them seen just once; the ten biggest clones take up less than 0.15%. The V gene's germline CDR1 is WNHNN and CDR2 SYGVQD (reference sequence). Trimming removed 4 bases from V and 7 bases from J, with 20 bases in between. The CDR3 covers 16 residues. The chain uses TRBV10-1 and TRBJ2-1, with D maybe TRBD2 (7 bases). The sample taken for sequencing was naive CD4+ T cells sorted from blood. This sample's subset: CD45RA+ positively selected. The sequence was obtained from a man between 18 and 35 years old in good health. The DNA of the CDR3 is TGCGCCAGCAGTGGTCCCCGGAGGGGGGGCCTTAATGAGCAGTTCTTC. Amino acid sequence: CASSGPRRGGLNEQFF.